The rows below give T cell receptor beta chains drawn from one sample of a study of T cells in Graves' hyperthyroidism and ophthalmopathy. TCRdb re-called the multiplex PCR reads with MiXCR, one entry per CDR3 protein. This table has about 280,000 distinct CDR3 sequences, 20% to 25% appearing once. The sequencing sample was made of blood. These receptors were collected from a man aged 35-49 years with Graves' hyperthyroidism that later progressed to Graves' ophthalmopathy. Each CDR3 is given with its conserved first and last residue. Each record gives: D gene, J gene, clone size, V gene, CDR3 protein, CDR3 DNA. A D gene is named only where the DNA matches it firmly. Not all rows give a size; the values are once, few, many and, for expanded clones, a class.

>-|TRBJ2-7|-|TRBV11-2
CASSAALLPYEQYF
TGTGCCAGCAGCGCAGCCTTATTGCCCTACGAGCAGTACTTC
>TRBD2|TRBJ2-5|-|TRBV28
CASSSSSGRARWETQYF
TGTGCCAGCAGTTCATCTAGCGGGAGGGCCAGGTGGGAGACCCAGTACTTC
>-|TRBJ2-5|many|TRBV12-3/TRBV12-4
CASTRTAAQETQYF
TGTGCCAGCACCCGGACGGCTGCCCAAGAGACCCAGTACTTC
>TRBD1|TRBJ2-5|-|TRBV7-2
CASSLASTGGYQETQYF
TGTGCCAGCAGCTTAGCATCGACAGGGGGGTACCAAGAGACCCAGTACTTC
>-|TRBJ1-5|-|TRBV6-2/TRBV6-3
CASSWVGNNQPQHF
TGTGCCAGCAGTTGGGTAGGTAACAATCAGCCCCAGCATTTT
>-|TRBJ1-2|many|TRBV28
CASRQPGQDYGYTF
TGTGCCAGCAGACAACCGGGACAAGACTATGGCTACACCTTC
>-|TRBJ2-7|many|TRBV12-5
CASGPSPGPIAQYF
TGTGCTAGTGGTCCCTCACCGGGGCCCATCGCGCAGTACTTC
>-|TRBJ1-3|many|TRBV2
CASRGPGHPGDTIYF
TGTGCCAGCAGGGGACCGGGACACCCCGGGGACACCATATATTTT
>-|TRBJ2-2|once|TRBV6-1
CASSQTGTASAGELFF
TGTGCCAGCAGTCAGACCGGGACGGCCTCGGCCGGGGAGCTGTTTTTT
>-|TRBJ2-5|many|TRBV19
CASSQDSWEETQYF
TGTGCCAGTTCTCAAGATTCCTGGGAAGAGACCCAGTACTTC
>TRBD2|TRBJ2-2|many|TRBV5-1
CASSPTVGGRAPTGELFF
TGCGCCAGCAGCCCGACCGTTGGTGGGAGGGCCCCCACCGGGGAGCTGTTTTTT
>TRBD1|TRBJ2-6|many|TRBV29-1
CSVEGQQSSGANVLTF
TGCAGCGTTGAGGGACAGCAAAGCTCTGGGGCCAACGTCCTGACTTTC
>-|TRBJ1-5|many|TRBV6-2/TRBV6-3
CASRFRSTGQPQHF
TGTGCCAGCAGATTCCGGTCGACGGGTCAGCCCCAGCATTTT
>TRBD2|TRBJ2-1|many|TRBV19
CASTTAGVLHEQFF
TGTGCCAGTACTACCGCGGGAGTGCTCCATGAGCAGTTCTTC
>-|TRBJ1-6|many|TRBV27
CASTVQGSFTGGRALHF
TGTGCCAGCACCGTCCAGGGGTCATTCACCGGTGGAAGGGCCCTCCACTTT
>-|TRBJ1-3|many|TRBV19
CASSKQGNTIYF
TGTGCCAGTAGTAAACAGGGAAACACCATATATTTT
>TRBD1|TRBJ1-2|-|TRBV12-3/TRBV12-4
CASSPGVVGGHGGYTF
TGTGCCAGCAGCCCGGGGGTGGTAGGGGGCCACGGTGGCTACACCTTC
>TRBD2|TRBJ2-7|-|TRBV19
CASSIPLDLAGDHEQYF
TGTGCCAGTAGTATACCCTTGGACCTAGCGGGGGACCACGAGCAGTACTTC
>-|TRBJ2-2|many|TRBV7-9
CASSPRGLAVSELFF
TGTGCCAGCAGCCCCCGAGGGTTAGCGGTGAGCGAGCTGTTTTTT
>-|TRBJ2-5|many|TRBV28
CASSAPWRGVETQYF
TGTGCCAGCAGCGCCCCGTGGAGGGGGGTAGAGACCCAGTACTTC
>-|TRBJ1-1|many|TRBV20-1
CSARPRNTEAFF
TGCAGTGCTAGACCCAGGAACACTGAAGCTTTCTTT
>-|TRBJ1-5|-|TRBV5-1
CASSDWGLDQPQHF
TGCGCCAGCAGTGATTGGGGCCTCGACCAGCCCCAGCATTTT
>-|TRBJ2-4|many|TRBV7-9
CASSPEAKNIQYF
TGTGCCAGCAGTCCTGAGGCCAAAAACATTCAGTACTTC
>TRBD1|TRBJ1-5|many|TRBV4-1
CASSHRTGELNQPQHF
TGCGCCAGCAGCCACCGGACAGGGGAGTTGAATCAGCCCCAGCATTTT
>TRBD1|TRBJ1-1|-|TRBV6-5
CASSYVPGQLNTEAFF
TGTGCCAGCAGTTACGTTCCGGGACAGCTGAACACTGAAGCTTTCTTT
>-|TRBJ2-7|-|TRBV29-1
CSVAFALAYEQYF
TGCAGCGTTGCATTCGCGTTAGCCTACGAGCAGTACTTC
>-|TRBJ2-5|many|TRBV20-1
CSASRGRETQYF
TGCAGTGCCTCGCGGGGTCGGGAGACCCAGTACTTC
>TRBD2|TRBJ2-7|-|TRBV7-6
CASSLIAGGREQYF
TGTGCCAGCAGCTTAATCGCGGGAGGCCGCGAGCAGTACTTC
>TRBD2|TRBJ2-5|-|TRBV12-3/TRBV12-4
CASSLRRGDGETQYF
TGTGCCAGCAGCCTTAGGCGGGGGGATGGGGAGACCCAGTACTTC
>-|TRBJ1-2|many|TRBV20-1
CSAPRQNYGYTF
TGCAGTGCCCCCAGACAGAACTATGGCTACACCTTC
>-|TRBJ1-1|-|TRBV27
CASSSWGKGRTEAFF
TGTGCCAGCAGTTCCTGGGGAAAAGGGAGGACTGAAGCTTTCTTT
>-|TRBJ2-7|many|TRBV19
CASSISRGASYEQYF
TGTGCCAGTAGTATTAGTCGGGGGGCATCCTACGAGCAGTACTTC
>-|TRBJ1-2|many|TRBV6-5
CASSWGMGRPYGYTF
TGTGCCAGCAGTTGGGGGATGGGACGCCCCTATGGCTACACCTTC